This entry lists 18 T cell receptor beta chains sequenced from one sample in a study of blood T cell repertoires in COVID-19. Generated by immunoSEQ multiplex PCR, the TCRdb table keeps only in-frame clones and is missing some. Here the sample spans roughly 56,000 clones, 92% being singletons. The specimen was peripheral blood. These receptors were taken from a man aged 50-60 years with active COVID-19.

This chain links TRBV5-1 with TRBJ1-1; D is ambiguous. CDR1 and CDR2 from the germline V gene are SGHRS and YFSETQ. V lost 4 bases to trimming and J lost 0 bases, with 10 bases between them. The CDR3 length is 14 residues. The CDR3 DNA follows: TGCGCCAGCAGCCCGGGATTGCTGAACACTGAAGCTTTCTTT. Its protein is CASSPGLLNTEAFF.

Only a few counts were recorded for this clone. V usage is TRBV7-6 and J usage is TRBJ2-1; a possible D gene is TRBD2 (6 bases). Trimming stripped 5 bases from V and 5 bases from J, with 19 bases between. The CDR3 is 16 amino acids. Germline assignment: CDR1 SGHVS and CDR2 FNYEAQ. CDR3 DNA: TGTGCCAGCAGCCCCCGAAGGGTGTCGGGAGACAATGAGCAGTTCTTC. Its translation: CASSPRRVSGDNEQFF.

V usage is TRBV5-6 and J usage is TRBJ2-2, with 9 bases fitting TRBD1. Germline assignment: CDR1 SGHDT and CDR2 YYEEEE. The CDR3 has 15 residues. Trimming took 3 bases from V and 4 from J; bases not matched to a gene: 4. CDR3 residues: CASSWDRVGTGELFF. DNA for the CDR3: TGTGCCAGCAGCTGGGACAGGGTGGGCACCGGGGAGCTGTTTTTT.

The chain uses TRBV20-1 and TRBJ1-5; 9 nucleotides agree with TRBD1. This CDR3 is built from 14 residues. Looked up from germline, CDR1 is DFQATT and CDR2 is SNEGSKA (reference sequence). Losses at the gene ends were 3 bases for V and 4 bases for J; bases not matched to a gene: 4. CDR3: CSASPGTGNQPQHF. Here the CDR3 DNA reads TGCAGTGCTAGTCCTGGGACAGGGAATCAGCCCCAGCATTTT.

Regarding this clone: The identical CDR3 is also encoded by other nucleotide sequences in the sample. The J gene is TRBJ2-7, the V gene TRBV3-1 (or the pseudogene TRBV3-2), with D possibly being TRBD1 (6 bases). CDR1 is LGHDT and CDR2 is YNNKEL in the germline V gene (reference sequence). Trimming left V 3 bases short and J 3 bases short, with 9 bases between. The CDR3 contains 13 residues. CDR3 sequence (DNA): TGTGCCAGCAGCCAGGGGGCTGGCTACGAGCAGTACTTC. Protein product: CASSQGAGYEQYF.

The rearrangement uses TRBV28 and TRBJ2-1, with TRBD1 matching over 8 bases. Germline V lookup: CDR1 MDHEN, CDR2 SYDVKM. The CDR3 has 15 amino acids. J lost 7 bases, V lost 7 bases, and 12 bases had no gene match. CDR3 nucleotides: TGTGCCAGCAAAGACGGACAGGGTTTTTGGAATGAGCAGTTCTTC. This codes for CASKDGQGFWNEQFF.

V gene TRBV5-4 combines with J gene TRBJ1-1; TRBD1 matches 10 bases. CDR3 length: 16 amino acids. Germline V gene lookup returns CDR1 SGHNT and CDR2 YYREEE (reference sequence). Trimming at V came to 0 bases and at J to 2 bases, leaving 4 bases not matched to a gene. Here the CDR3 DNA reads TGTGCCAGCAGCTTGGGGACAGGGGGAGGTAACACTGAAGCTTTCTTT. This sequence encodes CASSLGTGGGNTEAFF.

The chain links TRBV5-4 to TRBJ2-1; tentatively, D is TRBD2 (5 bases). Germline loops: CDR1 SGHNT, CDR2 YYREEE (reference sequence). This CDR3 is 13 amino acids long. Deletions cut 2 bases from V and 8 bases from J, with 11 bases between. This CDR3 is CASSFKGSHEQFF. The DNA for the CDR3 is TGTGCCAGCAGCTTTAAAGGGAGTCATGAGCAGTTCTTC. Supplemented by reference TRBV5-4 and TRBJ2-1, the full variable domain reads ETGVTQSPTHLIKTRGQQVTLRCSSQSGHNTVSWYQQALGQGPQFIFQYYREEENGRGNFPPRFSGLQFPNYSSELNVNALELDDSALYLCASSFKGSHEQFFGPGTRLTVL.

The chain has TRBV7-8 and TRBJ2-7, with D tentatively TRBD2 (6 bases). Trimming removed 5 bases at V and 4 bases at J, with 21 bases between. Germline V gives CDR1 SGHVS, CDR2 FQNEAQ. The CDR3 sequence is 16 residues long. In nucleotides, the CDR3 is TGTGCCAGCAGCCGTGCGGAGGGGCCGGGTAGTTACGAGCAGTACTTC. Translation gives CASSRAEGPGSYEQYF.

The chain links TRBV28 to TRBJ2-3; 11 positions match TRBD2. With V trimmed by 6 bases and J by 3 bases, 8 bases remained unmatched. Germline V gene sequence: CDR1 MDHEN, CDR2 SYDVKM. CDR3 length: 16 amino acids. As DNA, the CDR3 is TGTGCCAGCAGCTTGATAGCGGGGGGGCCTACAGATACGCAGTATTTT. Protein sequence: CASSLIAGGPTDTQYF.

The CDR3 bases are TGTGCCAGCAGTACTCGGGGGTTGGGTAACTATGGCTACACCTTC. Its protein product is CASSTRGLGNYGYTF. This chain links TRBV9 with TRBJ1-2; D might be TRBD1 (5 bases). This CDR3 has 15 residues. Germline V CDR1 and CDR2: SGDLS, YYNGEE. V gave up 5 bases and J gave up 1 base, with 15 bases separating them. Full variable domain (remainder filled in from reference TRBV9 and TRBJ1-2): DSGVTQTPKHLITATGQRVTLRCSPRSGDLSVYWYQQSLDQGLQFLIQYYNGEERAKGNILERFSAQQFPDLHSELNLSSLELGDSALYFCASSTRGLGNYGYTFGSGTRLTVV.

The rearrangement joins TRBV27 to TRBJ1-2; D is perhaps TRBD1 (5 bases). Germline CDR1 MNHEY, CDR2 SMNVEV (reference sequence). V was shortened by 5 bases and J by 2 bases, with 15 bases between the two germline ends. The CDR3 covers 15 residues. CDR3 sequence reads: CASSLSGGRNYGYTF. CDR3 nucleotide sequence: TGTGCCAGCAGTCTCTCCGGGGGACGGAACTATGGCTACACCTTC.

The gene calls are TRBV5-8 and TRBJ2-3; no clear D gene. V was shortened by 3 bases and J by 6 bases, with 11 bases between the two germline ends. This CDR3 region has 13 residues. The germline gives CDR1 SGHTS, CDR2 YDEGEE. CDR3 sequence reads: CASSSNPGDTQYF. For the CDR3, the DNA is TGTGCCAGCAGCTCCAATCCCGGGGATACGCAGTATTTT.

The V gene is TRBV30, the J gene TRBJ1-1; TRBD1 might be the D (6 bases). The germline V gene has CDR1 GTSNPN and CDR2 SVGIG (reference sequence). Trimming took 7 bases from V and 1 from J, leaving 10 bases between them. The CDR3 totals 12 residues. The DNA of the CDR3 is TGTGCCTACGGACAGTCGAACACTGAAGCTTTCTTT. Translating gives CAYGQSNTEAFF.

This chain uses TRBV7-9 with TRBJ2-5; 10 bases are shared with TRBD2. This CDR3 is built from 15 residues. The germline V gene has CDR1 SEHNR and CDR2 FQNEAQ (reference sequence). V was pared by 4 bases and J by 6 bases, with 8 bases of the junction left unmatched. The CDR3 DNA sequence: TGTGCCAGCAGCTCGGAAGCGGGGGGGCGACAGACCCAGTACTTC. Translation gives CASSSEAGGRQTQYF.

This chain links TRBV28 with TRBJ1-1, with 11 bases identical to TRBD1. J gave up 3 bases and V 6 bases, and 0 bases lay outside the gene matches. The CDR3 loop spans 13 amino acids. Germline V gene sequence: CDR1 MDHEN, CDR2 SYDVKM. CDR3 in DNA: TGTGCCAGCAGGGGACAGGGGGACACTGAAGCTTTCTTT. Protein sequence: CASRGQGDTEAFF.

The rearrangement uses TRBV27 and TRBJ2-7, with TRBD2 as a possible D gene (5 bases). The CDR3 sequence is 13 residues long. The germline V gene encodes CDR1 MNHEY and CDR2 SMNVEV (reference sequence). Trimming removed 7 bases from V and 4 bases from J, with 14 bases in between. The DNA for the CDR3 is TGTGCCAGCACGGGCAGAGCGGAGTACGAGCAGTACTTC. It encodes CASTGRAEYEQYF.

This chain links TRBV4-1 with TRBJ1-2, with D hard to call. CDR1 and CDR2 from the germline V gene are MGHRA and YSYEKL. CDR3 length: 16 amino acids. The V gene lost 0 bases and the J gene lost 3 bases, with 14 bases spanning the gap. CDR3 sequence: CASSQEPGVGYYGYTF. The CDR3 DNA reads as TGCGCCAGCAGCCAAGAGCCCGGGGTCGGGTACTATGGCTACACCTTC.